What follows is one TCR beta chain and its context. Its antigen remains unknown. Researchers ran the PCR with 60 Vbeta and 13 Jbeta primers. Generated by immunoSEQ multiplex PCR, the TCRdb table keeps only in-frame clones and is missing some. The table lists fewer than 110,000 clones, roughly 80% of them singletons. This sample is drawn from a study of cytomegalovirus exposure and HLA in healthy donors. The CDR3 runs 15 residues. V lost 4 bases to trimming and J lost 4 bases; unmatched junction nucleotides: 7. Germline V gene lookup returns CDR1 MNHNS and CDR2 SASEGT. Points from the study as a whole: Many donors shared some public TCRs, even though most TCR sequences were rare.

This clonotype was obtained from a middle-aged man in good health and CMV-seronegative. The gene calls are TRBV6-1 and TRBJ1-1; 9 nucleotides match TRBD1. The sequenced sample consisted of PBMCs. The CDR3 is CASSAYTGGVTEAFF. The CDR3 DNA follows: TGTGCCAGCAGTGCTTACACAGGGGGCGTCACTGAAGCTTTCTTT.